The 11 T cell receptor beta chains in this list originate from one sample, sequenced in a study of T cell responses to AZD1222 COVID-19 vaccine. Generated by immunoSEQ multiplex PCR, the TCRdb table keeps only in-frame clones and is missing some. The sample consists of under 200,000 clones, under 95% of them appearing once. The material sequenced was peripheral blood, taken 28 days after the second AZD1222 dose. The receptors stem from an adult who received the AZD1222 COVID-19 vaccine.

This chain joins TRBV7-6 and TRBJ1-1; D is unclear. Trimming left V 2 bases short and J 3 bases short, with 16 bases between. CDR1 and CDR2 (germline): SGHVS, FNYEAQ. CDR3 length equals 16 residues. CDR3 sequence (DNA): TGTGCCAGCAGCTTATTCTCCCGTGGGTTGTACACTGAAGCTTTCTTT. Amino acid sequence: CASSLFSRGLYTEAFF.

The gene calls are TRBV28 and TRBJ2-5; 9 bases fit TRBD1. The CDR3 is made up of 17 amino acids. The ends lost 2 bases at V and 4 bases at J; junction bases unmatched: 11. Germline CDR1 is MDHEN and CDR2 is SYDVKM. DNA of the CDR3: TGTGCCAGCAGTTTACGCGGGGCTACAGGGGGCTCAGAGACCCAGTACTTC. Translating gives CASSLRGATGGSETQYF.

A word on this clone: No conserved phenylalanine or tryptophan is present at the end of the CDR3, so a read error is the likely explanation. Because the CDR3's place on the DNA is in doubt, the DNA is left out and the CDR3 is given as listed by TCRdb. This sequence joins TRBV5-8 and TRBJ1-2; the D call of TRBD1 is as the table states it, not checked on the DNA. The CDR3 length is 13 residues, termini included. Germline V gives CDR1 SGHTS, CDR2 YDEGEE. CDR3 residues: CASSLKNRDTRDN.

CDR3 in amino acids: CASSPLDGANYNEQFF. The CDR3 DNA reads as TGTGCCAGCTCACCACTTGACGGGGCAAACTACAATGAGCAGTTCTTC. The J gene is TRBJ2-1, the V gene TRBV18, with D perhaps matching TRBD1 or TRBD2 (5 bases each). Germline values: CDR1 KGHSH, CDR2 LQKENI. V was pared by 1 base and J by 3 bases, with 13 bases between. The CDR3 extends over 16 amino acids.

CDR3 DNA: TGTGCCAGCAGTGAGGACAGGGTGGGCACTGAAGCTTTCTTT. Protein: CASSEDRVGTEAFF. The rearrangement uses TRBV28 and TRBJ1-1; 8 bases fit TRBD1. CDR3 length: 14 amino acids. The germline gives CDR1 MDHEN, CDR2 SYDVKM. The V gene end was trimmed by 5 bases and the J gene end by 4 bases; junction bases not matched to a gene: 6.

A single count supports this clone. The chain is built from TRBV7-8 and TRBJ1-4; 9 bases agree with TRBD1. The length of the CDR3 is 16 residues. Germline V gene sequence: CDR1 SGHVS, CDR2 FQNEAQ. Unmatched junction bases numbered 8, after V lost 1 base and J lost 8 bases. The chain's CDR3 is CASSLEGGQGSEKLFF. The CDR3 DNA reads as TGTGCCAGCAGCTTAGAGGGGGGACAGGGAAGCGAAAAACTGTTTTTT.

V usage is TRBV27 and J usage is TRBJ2-4, with D unclear. CDR3 length equals 11 residues. Trimming left V 8 bases short and J 5 bases short, with 7 bases between. The germline V gene encodes CDR1 MNHEY and CDR2 SMNVEV (reference sequence). Written as DNA, the CDR3 is TGTGCCAGCGGTAGAGAAAACATTCAGTACTTC. Protein sequence: CASGRENIQYF.

The chain carries TRBV18 and TRBJ1-2, with D tentatively TRBD1 (6 bases). Germline assignment: CDR1 KGHSH and CDR2 LQKENI. The CDR3 consists of 14 residues. Trimming left V 2 bases short and J 8 bases short, with 15 bases between. DNA of the CDR3: TGTGCCAGCTCACCAAATAGCGGGGGGCTCGGCTACACCTTC. Its protein product is CASSPNSGGLGYTF.

This clone came up a few times. The chain uses TRBV19 and TRBJ1-5, with 7 bases matching TRBD1. Germline CDR1 is LNHDA and CDR2 is SQIVND (reference sequence). With 4 bases clipped from V and 2 bases from J, the junction kept 17 bases outside the gene matches. The CDR3 contains 19 residues. The CDR3, as DNA: TGTGCCAGTAGTAGCCGGGGACAGTCCCTACGGGTTGGCAATCAGCCCCAGCATTTT. As protein: CASSSRGQSLRVGNQPQHF.

This chain links TRBV28 with TRBJ1-5; TRBD1 aligns across 8 bases. The CDR3 contains 14 residues. Trimming at V came to 4 bases and at J to 4 bases, leaving 3 bases not matched to a gene. CDR1 is MDHEN and CDR2 is SYDVKM in the germline V gene. The CDR3: CASSWTGINQPQHF. CDR3 nucleotides: TGTGCCAGCAGTTGGACAGGGATAAATCAGCCCCAGCATTTT. Based on the CDR3 plus reference TRBV28 and TRBJ1-5, the full variable domain is DVKVTQSSRYLVKRTGEKVFLECVQDMDHENMFWYRQDPGLGLRLIYFSYDVKMKEKGDIPEGYSVSREKKERFSLILESASTNQTSMYLCASSWTGINQPQHFGDGTRLSIL.

The chain carries TRBV27 and TRBJ1-1; D gene unclear. Trimming removed 3 bases from V and 2 bases from J, with 10 bases in between. The CDR3 length is 14 residues. Germline assignment: CDR1 MNHEY and CDR2 SMNVEV (reference sequence). The CDR3 loop is CASSLSGDNTEAFF. The CDR3 DNA reads as TGTGCCAGCAGTTTGTCCGGGGATAACACTGAAGCTTTCTTT.